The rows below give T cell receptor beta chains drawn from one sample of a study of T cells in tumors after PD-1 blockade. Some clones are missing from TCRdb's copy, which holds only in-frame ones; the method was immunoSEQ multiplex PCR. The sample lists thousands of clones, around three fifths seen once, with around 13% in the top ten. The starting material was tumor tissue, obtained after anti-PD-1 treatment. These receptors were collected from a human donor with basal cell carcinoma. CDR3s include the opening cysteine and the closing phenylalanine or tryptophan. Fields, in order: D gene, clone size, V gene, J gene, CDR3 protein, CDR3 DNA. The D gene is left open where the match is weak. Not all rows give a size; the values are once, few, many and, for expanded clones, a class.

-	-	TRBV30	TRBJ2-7	CAWSEGSYAYEQYF	TGTGCCTGGAGTGAGGGGTCGTACGCCTACGAGCAGTACTTC
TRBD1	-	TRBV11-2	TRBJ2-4	CASSVLDRANTAKNIQYF	TGTGCCAGCAGCGTCCTGGACAGGGCTAACACAGCCAAAAACATTCAGTACTTC
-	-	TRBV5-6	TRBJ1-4	CASSYYTGRATNEKLFF	TGTGCCAGCAGCTACTATACAGGGCGCGCTACTAATGAAAAACTGTTTTTT
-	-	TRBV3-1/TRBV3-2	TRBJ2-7	CASSQEWGSSYEQYF	TGTGCCAGCAGCCAAGAGTGGGGGAGCTCCTACGAGCAGTACTTC
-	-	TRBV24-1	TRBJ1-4	CATTGLLGKLFF	TGTGCCACCACAGGGCTGCTGGGAAAACTGTTTTTT
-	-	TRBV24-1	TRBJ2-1	CATSDPGGPSYNEQFF	TGTGCCACCAGTGATCCGGGGGGCCCCTCCTACAATGAGCAGTTCTTC
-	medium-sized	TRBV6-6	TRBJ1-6	CATMYRDNPYNSPPHF	TGTGCCACAATGTACAGGGACAACCCCTATAATTCACCCCCCCACTTT
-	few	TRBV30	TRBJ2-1	CAWSLDEQFF	TGTGCCTGGAGTCTCGATGAGCAGTTCTTC
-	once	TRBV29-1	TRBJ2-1	CSVGGTHNEQFF	TGCAGCGTTGGGGGGACTCACAATGAGCAGTTCTTC
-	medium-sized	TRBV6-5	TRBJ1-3	CASSYSNGLGNTIYF	TGTGCCAGCAGTTACTCGAACGGGTTAGGAAACACCATATATTTT
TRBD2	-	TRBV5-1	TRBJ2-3	CASKGTSGLGDTQYF	TGCGCCAGCAAGGGGACTAGCGGCCTGGGAGATACGCAGTATTTT
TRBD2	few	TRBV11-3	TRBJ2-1	CASSLDGPSGGGNEQFF	TGTGCCAGCAGCTTAGATGGTCCGAGCGGGGGGGGCAATGAGCAGTTCTTC
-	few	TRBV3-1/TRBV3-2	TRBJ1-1	CASSQEAFEAFF	TGTGCCAGCAGCCAAGAAGCCTTTGAAGCTTTCTTT
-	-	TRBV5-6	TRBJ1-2	CASSMWRERYGYTF	TGTGCCAGCAGCATGTGGAGAGAACGCTATGGCTACACCTTC
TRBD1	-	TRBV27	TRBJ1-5	CASSSPDRGLSNQPQHF	TGTGCCAGCAGTTCTCCGGACAGGGGGCTTAGCAATCAGCCCCAGCATTTT
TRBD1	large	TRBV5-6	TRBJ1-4	CASSPGQAANEKLFF	TGTGCCAGCAGCCCCGGACAGGCAGCTAATGAAAAACTGTTTTTT
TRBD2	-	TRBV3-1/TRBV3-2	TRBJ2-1	CASSQVSGGVNEQFF	TGTGCCAGCAGCCAAGTAAGCGGGGGGGTCAATGAGCAGTTCTTC
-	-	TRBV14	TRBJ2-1	CASSQWGNEQFF	TGTGCCAGCAGCCAATGGGGCAATGAGCAGTTCTTC
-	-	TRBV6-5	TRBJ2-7	CASSYRLAVSDEQYF	TGTGCCAGCAGTTACAGGCTAGCAGTCTCGGACGAGCAGTACTTC
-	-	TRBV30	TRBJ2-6	CAGDKARSSGANVLTF	TGTGCAGGGGACAAGGCACGAAGCTCTGGGGCCAACGTCCTGACTTTC
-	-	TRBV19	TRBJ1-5	CASTPFGFWDQPQHF	TGTGCCAGTACCCCTTTCGGGTTTTGGGATCAGCCCCAGCATTTT
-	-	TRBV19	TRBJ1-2	CASSIGGGYGYTF	TGTGCCAGTAGTATCGGAGGAGGCTATGGCTACACCTTC
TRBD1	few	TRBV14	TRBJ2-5	CASSQITGGIETQYF	TGTGCCAGCAGCCAAATTACAGGGGGCATAGAGACCCAGTACTTC
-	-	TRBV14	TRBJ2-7	CASSHFDRFGTYEQYF	TGTGCCAGCAGCCATTTCGACCGGTTTGGGACCTACGAGCAGTACTTC
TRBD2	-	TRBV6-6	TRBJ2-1	CASSYWGGGGENEQFF	TGTGCCAGCAGTTACTGGGGTGGCGGGGGGGAGAATGAGCAGTTCTTC
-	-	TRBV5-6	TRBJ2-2	CASSLTGYLANTGELFF	TGTGCCAGCAGCTTGACAGGCTACCTTGCGAACACCGGGGAGCTGTTTTTT
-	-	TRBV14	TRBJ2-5	CASSPDATTTHKGAGETQYF	TGTGCCAGCAGCCCCGATGCCACGACGACCCACAAGGGGGCGGGGGAGACCCAGTACTTC
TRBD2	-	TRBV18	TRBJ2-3	CASSRTSGGDTQYF	TGTGCCAGCTCACGGACTAGCGGGGGGGATACGCAGTATTTT
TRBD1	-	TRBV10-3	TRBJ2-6	CAISAGGQNSGANVLTF	TGTGCCATCAGTGCAGGGGGCCAAAACTCTGGGGCCAACGTCCTGACTTTC
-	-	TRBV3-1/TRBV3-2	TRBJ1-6	CASTHTDSPYNSPLHF	TGTGCCAGCACGCACACGGACAGCCCCTATAATTCACCCCTCCACTTT
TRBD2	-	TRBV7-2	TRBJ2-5	CASIPLAGGICQETQYF	TGTGCCAGCATCCCACTAGCGGGGGGGATCTGCCAAGAGACCCAGTACTTC
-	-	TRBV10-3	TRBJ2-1	CAISLQGGNEQFF	TGTGCCATCAGTCTTCAGGGGGGGAATGAGCAGTTCTTC
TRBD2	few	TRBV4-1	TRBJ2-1	CASSQDSLAGAYSYNEQFF	TGCGCCAGCAGCCAAGACAGCCTAGCGGGGGCCTACTCCTACAATGAGCAGTTCTTC
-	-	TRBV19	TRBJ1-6	CASSARAYNSPLHF	TGTGCCAGTAGTGCGAGAGCTTATAATTCACCCCTCCACTTT
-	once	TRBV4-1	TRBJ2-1	CASSQSPHYSYNEQFF	TGCGCCAGCAGCCAATCCCCCCATTACTCCTACAATGAGCAGTTCTTC
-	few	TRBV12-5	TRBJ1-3	CASGRGGPGDTIYF	TGTGCTAGTGGTCGGGGAGGCCCAGGGGACACCATATATTTT
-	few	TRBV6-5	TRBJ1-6	CASSLNRAPYNSPLHF	TGTGCCAGCAGTTTAAACAGGGCCCCCTATAATTCACCCCTCCACTTT
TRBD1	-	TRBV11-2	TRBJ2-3	CASSPGTGGFFLTDTQYF	TGTGCCAGCAGCCCAGGGACAGGGGGCTTTTTCCTCACAGATACGCAGTATTTT
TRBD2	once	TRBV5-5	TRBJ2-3	CASSSPSGGTDTQYF	TGTGCCAGCAGCTCCCCTAGCGGGGGCACAGATACGCAGTATTTT
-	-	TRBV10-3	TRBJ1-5	CAISDRRPGEGQPQHF	TGTGCCATCAGTGATCGGCGACCAGGGGAGGGACAGCCCCAGCATTTT
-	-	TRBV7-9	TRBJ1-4	CASGGEKLFF	TGTGCCAGCGGGGGGGAAAAACTGTTTTTT
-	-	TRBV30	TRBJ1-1	CAWRTRGFGVNTEAFF	TGTGCCTGGAGGACCAGGGGTTTTGGGGTGAACACTGAAGCTTTCTTT
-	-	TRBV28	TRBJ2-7	CASSSGTSEQYF	TGTGCCAGCAGTTCGGGGACCTCCGAGCAGTACTTC
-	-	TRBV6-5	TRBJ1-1	CASPVTRTDNTEAFF	TGTGCCAGCCCAGTTACCAGGACGGATAACACTGAAGCTTTCTTT
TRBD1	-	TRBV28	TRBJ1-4	CASRKGANEKLFF	TGTGCCAGCAGAAAGGGGGCGAATGAAAAACTGTTTTTT
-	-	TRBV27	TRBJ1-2	CASSYGGQPYGYTF	TGTGCCAGCAGTTACGGCGGACAGCCCTATGGCTACACCTTC